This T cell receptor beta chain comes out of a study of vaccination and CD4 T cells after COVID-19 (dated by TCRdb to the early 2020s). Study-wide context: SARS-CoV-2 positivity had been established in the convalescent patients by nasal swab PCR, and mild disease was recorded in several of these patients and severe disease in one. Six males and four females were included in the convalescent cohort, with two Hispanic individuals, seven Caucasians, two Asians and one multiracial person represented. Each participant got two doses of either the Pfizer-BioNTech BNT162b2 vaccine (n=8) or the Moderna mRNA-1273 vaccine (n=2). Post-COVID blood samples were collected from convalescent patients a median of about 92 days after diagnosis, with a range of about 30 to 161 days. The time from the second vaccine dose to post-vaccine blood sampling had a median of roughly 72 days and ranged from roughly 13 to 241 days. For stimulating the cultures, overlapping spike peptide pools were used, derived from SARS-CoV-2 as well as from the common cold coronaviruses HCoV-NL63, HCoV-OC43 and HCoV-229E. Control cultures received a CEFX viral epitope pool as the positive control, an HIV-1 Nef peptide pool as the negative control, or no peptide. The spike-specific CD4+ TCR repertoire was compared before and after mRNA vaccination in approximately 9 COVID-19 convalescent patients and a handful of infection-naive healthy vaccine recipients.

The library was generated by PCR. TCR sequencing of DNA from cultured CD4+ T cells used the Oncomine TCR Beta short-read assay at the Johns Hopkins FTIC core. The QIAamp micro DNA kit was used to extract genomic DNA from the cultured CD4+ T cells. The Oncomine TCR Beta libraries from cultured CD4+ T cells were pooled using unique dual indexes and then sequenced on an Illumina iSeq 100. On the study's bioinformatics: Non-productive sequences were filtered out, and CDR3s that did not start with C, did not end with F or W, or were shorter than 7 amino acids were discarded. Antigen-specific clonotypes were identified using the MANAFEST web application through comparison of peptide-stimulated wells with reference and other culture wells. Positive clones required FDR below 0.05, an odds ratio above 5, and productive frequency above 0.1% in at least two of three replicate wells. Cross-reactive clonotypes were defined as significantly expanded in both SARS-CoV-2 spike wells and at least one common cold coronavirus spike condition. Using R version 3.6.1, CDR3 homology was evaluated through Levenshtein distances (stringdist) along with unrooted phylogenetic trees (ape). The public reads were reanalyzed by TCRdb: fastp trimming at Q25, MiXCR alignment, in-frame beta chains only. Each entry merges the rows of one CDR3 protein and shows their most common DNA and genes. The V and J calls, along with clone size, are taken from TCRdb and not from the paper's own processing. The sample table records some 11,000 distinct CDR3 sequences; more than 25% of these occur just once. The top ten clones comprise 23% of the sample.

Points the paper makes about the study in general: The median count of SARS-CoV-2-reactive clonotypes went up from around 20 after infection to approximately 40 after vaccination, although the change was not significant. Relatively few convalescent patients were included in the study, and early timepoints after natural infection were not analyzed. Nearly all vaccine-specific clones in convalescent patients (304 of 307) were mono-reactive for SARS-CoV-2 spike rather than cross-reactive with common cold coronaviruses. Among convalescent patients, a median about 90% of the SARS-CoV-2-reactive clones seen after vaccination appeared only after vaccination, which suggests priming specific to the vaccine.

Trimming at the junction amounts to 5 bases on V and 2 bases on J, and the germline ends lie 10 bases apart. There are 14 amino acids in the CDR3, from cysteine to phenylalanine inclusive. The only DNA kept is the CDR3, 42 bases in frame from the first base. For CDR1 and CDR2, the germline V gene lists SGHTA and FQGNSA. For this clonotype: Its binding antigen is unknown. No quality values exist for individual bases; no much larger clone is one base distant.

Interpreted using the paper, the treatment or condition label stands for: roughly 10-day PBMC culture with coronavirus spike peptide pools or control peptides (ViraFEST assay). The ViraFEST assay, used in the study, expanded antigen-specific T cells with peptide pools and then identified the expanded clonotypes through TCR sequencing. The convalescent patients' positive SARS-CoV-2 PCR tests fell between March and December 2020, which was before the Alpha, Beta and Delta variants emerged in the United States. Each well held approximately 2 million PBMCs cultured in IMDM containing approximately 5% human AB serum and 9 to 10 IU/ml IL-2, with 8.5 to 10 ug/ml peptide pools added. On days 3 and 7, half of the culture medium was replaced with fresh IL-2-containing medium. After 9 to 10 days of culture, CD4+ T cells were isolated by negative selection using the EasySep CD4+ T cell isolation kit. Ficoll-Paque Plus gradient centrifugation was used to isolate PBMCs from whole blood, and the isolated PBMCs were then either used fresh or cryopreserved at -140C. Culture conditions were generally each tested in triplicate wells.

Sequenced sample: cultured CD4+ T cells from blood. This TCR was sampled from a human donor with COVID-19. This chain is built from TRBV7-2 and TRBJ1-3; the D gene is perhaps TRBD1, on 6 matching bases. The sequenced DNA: TGTGCCAGCAGCCCAACAGGGCCTGGAAACACCATATATTTT. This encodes CASSPTGPGNTIYF.